The text below deals with one T cell receptor (beta chain). This specimen comes from a study of T cells after yellow fever vaccination. This CDR3 spans 15 amino acids. The ends were cut back, 4 bases at V and 0 bases at J, with 14 bases in the middle. Per the germline V gene, CDR1 is DFQATT and CDR2 is SNEGSKA (reference sequence). TCRdb reanalysed the 5' RACE reads using MiXCR and keeps one entry per CDR3 protein. The table lists some 560,000 distinct CDR3 sequences, approximately 16% of them singletons. The V gene is TRBV20-1, the J gene TRBJ2-3; D may be TRBD1 (6 bases). The material sequenced was PBMCs, taken 5 to 6 days after the first yellow fever vaccination. The origin of this receptor is a young man who received the YFV17D yellow fever vaccine. The CDR3: CSAIVDRTSTDTQYF. CDR3 in DNA: TGCAGTGCTATCGTCGACAGGACTAGCACAGATACGCAGTATTTT.